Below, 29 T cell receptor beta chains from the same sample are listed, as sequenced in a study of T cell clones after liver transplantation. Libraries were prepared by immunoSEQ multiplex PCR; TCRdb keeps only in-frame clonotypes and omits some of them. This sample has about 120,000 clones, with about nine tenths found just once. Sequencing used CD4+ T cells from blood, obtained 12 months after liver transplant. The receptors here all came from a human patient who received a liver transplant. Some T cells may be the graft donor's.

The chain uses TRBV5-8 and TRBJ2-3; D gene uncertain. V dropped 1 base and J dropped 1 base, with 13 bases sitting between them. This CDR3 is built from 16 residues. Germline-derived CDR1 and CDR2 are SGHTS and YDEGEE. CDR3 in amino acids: CASSLRIGSGTDTQYF. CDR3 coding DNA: TGTGCCAGCAGCTTGCGAATAGGGTCCGGCACAGATACGCAGTATTTT.

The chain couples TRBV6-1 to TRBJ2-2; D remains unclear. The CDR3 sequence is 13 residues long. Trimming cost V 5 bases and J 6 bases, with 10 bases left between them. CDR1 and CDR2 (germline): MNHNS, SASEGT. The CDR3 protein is CASSQAPPGELFF. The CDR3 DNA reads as TGTGCCAGCAGTCAGGCCCCGCCCGGGGAGCTGTTTTTT.

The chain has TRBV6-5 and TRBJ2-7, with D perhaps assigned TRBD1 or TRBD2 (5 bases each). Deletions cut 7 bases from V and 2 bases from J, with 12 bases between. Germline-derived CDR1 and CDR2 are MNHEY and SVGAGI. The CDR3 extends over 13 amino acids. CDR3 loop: CASNPGRAYEQYF. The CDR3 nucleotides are TGTGCCAGCAATCCGGGACGGGCCTACGAGCAGTACTTC.

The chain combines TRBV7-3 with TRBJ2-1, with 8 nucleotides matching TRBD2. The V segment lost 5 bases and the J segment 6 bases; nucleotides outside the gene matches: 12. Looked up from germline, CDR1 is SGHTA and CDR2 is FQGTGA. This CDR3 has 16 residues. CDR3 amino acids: CASSLSGSGVSNEQFF. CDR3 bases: TGTGCCAGCAGCCTGTCGGGTAGCGGGGTTAGCAATGAGCAGTTCTTC. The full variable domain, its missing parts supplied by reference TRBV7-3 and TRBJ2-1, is GAGVSQTPSNKVTEKGKYVELRCDPISGHTALYWYRQSLGQGPEFLIYFQGTGAADDSGLPNDRFFAVRPEGSVSTLKIQRTERGDSAVYLCASSLSGSGVSNEQFFGPGTRLTVL.

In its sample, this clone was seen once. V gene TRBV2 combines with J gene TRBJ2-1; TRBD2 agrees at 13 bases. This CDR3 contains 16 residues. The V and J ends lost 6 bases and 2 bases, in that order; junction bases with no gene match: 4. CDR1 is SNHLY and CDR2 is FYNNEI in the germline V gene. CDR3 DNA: TGTGCCAGCAGGCGGACTAGCGGGAGAACCTACAATGAGCAGTTCTTC. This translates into CASRRTSGRTYNEQFF.

The DNA of the CDR3 is TGTGCCAGCAGCTTCCCCAGCAGGATCTATGGCTACACCTTC. Translated, it gives CASSFPSRIYGYTF. This rearrangement joins TRBV7-2 to TRBJ1-2, with D hard to call. This CDR3 spans 14 amino acids. Germline V gives CDR1 SGHTA, CDR2 FQGNSA. The V end lost 3 bases, the J end lost 4 bases, and 12 bases lay between the germline ends.

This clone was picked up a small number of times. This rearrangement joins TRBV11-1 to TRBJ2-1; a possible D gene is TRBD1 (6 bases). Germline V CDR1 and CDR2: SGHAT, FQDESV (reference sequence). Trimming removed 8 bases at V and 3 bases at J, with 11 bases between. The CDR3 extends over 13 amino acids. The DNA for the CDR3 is TGTGCCAGCTCAGTAGGGGGCTACAATGAGCAGTTCTTC. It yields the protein CASSVGGYNEQFF.

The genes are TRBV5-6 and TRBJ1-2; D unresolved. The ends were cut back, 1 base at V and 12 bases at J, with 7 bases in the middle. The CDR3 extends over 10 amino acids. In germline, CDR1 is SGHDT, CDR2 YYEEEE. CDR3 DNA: TGTGCCAGCAGCTTGTCCCGAGACACCTTC. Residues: CASSLSRDTF.

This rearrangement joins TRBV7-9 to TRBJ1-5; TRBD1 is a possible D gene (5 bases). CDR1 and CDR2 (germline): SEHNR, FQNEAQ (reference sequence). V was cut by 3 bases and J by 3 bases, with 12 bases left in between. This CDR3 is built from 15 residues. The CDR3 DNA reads TGTGCCAGCAGCTTCGGGGCAGGCTCCAATCAGCCCCAGCATTTT. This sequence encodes CASSFGAGSNQPQHF.

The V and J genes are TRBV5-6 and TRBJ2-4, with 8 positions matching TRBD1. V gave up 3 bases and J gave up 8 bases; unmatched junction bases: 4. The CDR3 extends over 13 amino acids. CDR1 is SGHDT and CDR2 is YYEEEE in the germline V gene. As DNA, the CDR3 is TGTGCCAGCAGCTCGGACAGGGTAGACATTCAGTACTTC. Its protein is CASSSDRVDIQYF.

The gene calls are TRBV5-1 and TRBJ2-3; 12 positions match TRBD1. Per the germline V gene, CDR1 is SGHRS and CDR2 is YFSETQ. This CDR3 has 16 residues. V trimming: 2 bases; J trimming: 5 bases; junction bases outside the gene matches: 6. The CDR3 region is CASSFAGQGAGDTQYF. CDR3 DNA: TGCGCCAGCAGCTTCGCGGGACAGGGGGCTGGAGATACGCAGTATTTT. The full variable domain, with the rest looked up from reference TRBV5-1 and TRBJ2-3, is KAGVTQTPRYLIKTRGQQVTLSCSPISGHRSVSWYQQTPGQGLQFLFEYFSETQRNKGNFPGRFSGRQFSNSRSEMNVSTLELGDSALYLCASSFAGQGAGDTQYFGPGTRLTVL.

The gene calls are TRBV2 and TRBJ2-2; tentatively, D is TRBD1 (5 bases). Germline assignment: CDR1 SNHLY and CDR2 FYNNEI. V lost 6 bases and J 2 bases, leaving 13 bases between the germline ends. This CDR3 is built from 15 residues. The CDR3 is CASRAGSINTGELFF. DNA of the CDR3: TGTGCCAGCAGGGCAGGGTCGATTAACACCGGGGAGCTGTTTTTT.

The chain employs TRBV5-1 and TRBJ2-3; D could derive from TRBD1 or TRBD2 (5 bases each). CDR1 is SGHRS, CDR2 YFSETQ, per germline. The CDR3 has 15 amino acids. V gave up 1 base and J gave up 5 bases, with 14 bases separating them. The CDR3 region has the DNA TGCGCCAGCAGCTTGCAACAGGCAGGGAGAGATACGCAGTATTTT. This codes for CASSLQQAGRDTQYF.

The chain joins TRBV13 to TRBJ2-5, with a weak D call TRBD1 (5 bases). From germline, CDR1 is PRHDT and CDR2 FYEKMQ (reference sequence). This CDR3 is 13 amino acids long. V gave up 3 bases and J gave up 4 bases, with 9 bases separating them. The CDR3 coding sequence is TGTGCCAGCAGCTTGCAGGGTACAGAGACCCAGTACTTC. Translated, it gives CASSLQGTETQYF.

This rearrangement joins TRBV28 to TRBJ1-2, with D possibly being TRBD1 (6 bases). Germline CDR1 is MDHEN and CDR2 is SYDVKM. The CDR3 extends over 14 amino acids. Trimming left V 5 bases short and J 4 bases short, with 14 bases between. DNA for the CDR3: TGTGCCAGCAGTCCCATTGGGGGCACCTATGGCTACACCTTC. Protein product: CASSPIGGTYGYTF.

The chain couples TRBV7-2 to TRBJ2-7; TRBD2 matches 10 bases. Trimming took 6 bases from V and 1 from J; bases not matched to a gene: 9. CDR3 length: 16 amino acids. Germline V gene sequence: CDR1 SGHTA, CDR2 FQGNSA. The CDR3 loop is CASRSLAGVGSYEQYF. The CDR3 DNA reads TGTGCCAGCAGGTCTCTAGCGGGAGTTGGGTCCTACGAGCAGTACTTC.

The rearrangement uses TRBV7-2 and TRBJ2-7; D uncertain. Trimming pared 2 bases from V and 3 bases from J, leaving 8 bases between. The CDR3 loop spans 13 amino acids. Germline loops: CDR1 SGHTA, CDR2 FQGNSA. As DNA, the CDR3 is TGTGCCAGCAGCTTAAGAGGTCTCTACGAGCAGTACTTC. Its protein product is CASSLRGLYEQYF.

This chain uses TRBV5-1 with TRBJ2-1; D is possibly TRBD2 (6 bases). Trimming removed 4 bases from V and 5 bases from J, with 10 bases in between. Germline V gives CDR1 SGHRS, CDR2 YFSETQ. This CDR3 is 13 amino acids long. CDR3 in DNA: TGCGCCAGCAGCGCGGGACCAAACAATGAGCAGTTCTTC. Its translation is CASSAGPNNEQFF. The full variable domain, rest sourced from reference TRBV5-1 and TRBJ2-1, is KAGVTQTPRYLIKTRGQQVTLSCSPISGHRSVSWYQQTPGQGLQFLFEYFSETQRNKGNFPGRFSGRQFSNSRSEMNVSTLELGDSALYLCASSAGPNNEQFFGPGTRLTVL.

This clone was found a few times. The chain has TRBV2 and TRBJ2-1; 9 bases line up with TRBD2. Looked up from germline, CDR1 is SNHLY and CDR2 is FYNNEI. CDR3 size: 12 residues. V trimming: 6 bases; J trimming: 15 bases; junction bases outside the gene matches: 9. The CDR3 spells CASREVAGEPFF. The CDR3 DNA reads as TGTGCCAGCAGAGAGGTAGCGGGAGAACCGTTCTTC.

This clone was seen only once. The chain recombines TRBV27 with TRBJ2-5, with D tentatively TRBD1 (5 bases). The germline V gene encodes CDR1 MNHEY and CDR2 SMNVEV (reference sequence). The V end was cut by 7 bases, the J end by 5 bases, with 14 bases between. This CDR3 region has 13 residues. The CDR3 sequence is CASKLLPGETQYF. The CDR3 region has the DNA TGTGCCAGCAAGCTCCTTCCAGGGGAGACCCAGTACTTC.

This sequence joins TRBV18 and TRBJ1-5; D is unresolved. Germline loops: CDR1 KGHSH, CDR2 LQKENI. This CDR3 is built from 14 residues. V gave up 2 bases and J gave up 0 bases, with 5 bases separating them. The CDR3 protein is CASSPTDSNQPQHF. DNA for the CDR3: TGTGCCAGCTCACCAACGGATAGCAATCAGCCCCAGCATTTT.

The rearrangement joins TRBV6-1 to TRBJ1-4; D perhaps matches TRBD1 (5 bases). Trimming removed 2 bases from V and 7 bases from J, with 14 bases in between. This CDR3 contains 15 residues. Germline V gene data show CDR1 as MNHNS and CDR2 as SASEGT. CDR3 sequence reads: CASSESAVTAEKLFF. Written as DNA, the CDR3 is TGTGCCAGCAGTGAATCTGCGGTGACAGCTGAAAAACTGTTTTTT.

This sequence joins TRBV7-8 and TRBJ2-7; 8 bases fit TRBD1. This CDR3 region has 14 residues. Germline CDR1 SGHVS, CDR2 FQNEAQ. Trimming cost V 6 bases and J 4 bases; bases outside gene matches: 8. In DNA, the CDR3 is TGTGCCAGCAGGTCGGACAGGGTAGGTTACGAGCAGTACTTC. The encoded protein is CASRSDRVGYEQYF. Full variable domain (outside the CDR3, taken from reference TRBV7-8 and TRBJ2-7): GAGVSQSPRYKVAKRGQDVALRCDPISGHVSLFWYQQALGQGPEFLTYFQNEAQLDKSGLPSDRFFAERPEGSVSTLKIQRTQQEDSAVYLCASRSDRVGYEQYFGPGTRLTVT.

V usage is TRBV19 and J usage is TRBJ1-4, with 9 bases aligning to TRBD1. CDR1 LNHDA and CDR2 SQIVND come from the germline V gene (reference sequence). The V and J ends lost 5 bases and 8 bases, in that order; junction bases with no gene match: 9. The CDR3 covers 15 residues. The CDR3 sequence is CASSPPGQGYEKLFF. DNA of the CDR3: TGTGCCAGTAGTCCACCGGGACAGGGTTACGAAAAACTGTTTTTT.

CDR3 bases: TGCGCCAGCAGCTTGCAGGGGGAAAAACTGTTTTTT. It encodes CASSLQGEKLFF. The V gene is TRBV5-1, the J gene TRBJ1-4, with a weak D call TRBD1 (6 bases). CDR1 SGHRS and CDR2 YFSETQ come from the germline V gene. V was trimmed by 1 base and J by 8 bases, leaving 6 bases between them. The CDR3 length is 12 residues.

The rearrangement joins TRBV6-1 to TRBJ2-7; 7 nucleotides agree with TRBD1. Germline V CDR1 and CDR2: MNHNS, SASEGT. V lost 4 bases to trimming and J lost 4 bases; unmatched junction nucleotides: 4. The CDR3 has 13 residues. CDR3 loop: CASSVGTAYEQYF. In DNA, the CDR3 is TGTGCCAGCAGTGTTGGGACAGCTTACGAGCAGTACTTC.

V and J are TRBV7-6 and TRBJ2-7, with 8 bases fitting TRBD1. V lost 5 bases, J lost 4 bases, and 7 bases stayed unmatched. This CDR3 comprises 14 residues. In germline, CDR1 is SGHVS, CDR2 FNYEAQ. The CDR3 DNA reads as TGTGCCAGCAGCGCACGACAGGGGTTTTACGAGCAGTACTTC. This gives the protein CASSARQGFYEQYF.

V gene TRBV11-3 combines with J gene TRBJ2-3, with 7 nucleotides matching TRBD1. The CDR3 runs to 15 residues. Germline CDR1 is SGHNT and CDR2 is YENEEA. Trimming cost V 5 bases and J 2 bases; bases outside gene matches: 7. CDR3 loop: CASSRDSWNTDTQYF. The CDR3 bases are TGTGCCAGCAGCAGGGACAGCTGGAACACAGATACGCAGTATTTT.

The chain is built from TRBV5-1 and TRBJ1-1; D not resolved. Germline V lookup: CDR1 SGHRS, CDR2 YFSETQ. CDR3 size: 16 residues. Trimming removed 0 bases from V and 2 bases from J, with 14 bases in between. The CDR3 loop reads CASSLEGGRRNTEAFF. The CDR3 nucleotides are TGCGCCAGCAGCTTGGAAGGTGGCAGACGCAACACTGAAGCTTTCTTT.